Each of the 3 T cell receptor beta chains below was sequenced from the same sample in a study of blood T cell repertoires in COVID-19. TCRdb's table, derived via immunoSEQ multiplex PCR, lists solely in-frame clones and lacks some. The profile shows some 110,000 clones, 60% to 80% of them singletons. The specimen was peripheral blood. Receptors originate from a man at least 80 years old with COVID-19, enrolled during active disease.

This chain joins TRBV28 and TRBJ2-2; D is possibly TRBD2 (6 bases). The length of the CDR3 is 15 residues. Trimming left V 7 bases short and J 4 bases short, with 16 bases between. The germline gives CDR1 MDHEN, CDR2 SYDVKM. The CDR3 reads CASTRIQGGTGELFF. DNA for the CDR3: TGTGCCAGCACTCGGATTCAGGGAGGCACCGGGGAGCTGTTTTTT.

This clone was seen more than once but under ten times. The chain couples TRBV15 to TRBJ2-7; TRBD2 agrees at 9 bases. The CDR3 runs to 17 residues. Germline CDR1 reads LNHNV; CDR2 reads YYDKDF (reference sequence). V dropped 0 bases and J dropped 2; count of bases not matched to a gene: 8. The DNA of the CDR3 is TGTGCCACCAGCAGAGACTATAGCGGGAGCACAACCTACGAGCAGTACTTC. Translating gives CATSRDYSGSTTYEQYF.

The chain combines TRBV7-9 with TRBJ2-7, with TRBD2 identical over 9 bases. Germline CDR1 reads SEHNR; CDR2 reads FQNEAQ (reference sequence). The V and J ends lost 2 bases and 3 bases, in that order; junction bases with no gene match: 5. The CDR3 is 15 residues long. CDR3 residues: CASSLRLAGIYEQYF. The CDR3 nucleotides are TGTGCCAGCAGCTTAAGGCTAGCGGGAATCTACGAGCAGTACTTC.